The 30 T cell receptor beta chains given below trace back to one sample, sequenced in a study of T cell repertoires in cytomegalovirus infection. The antigens these receptors bind are not known. Each CDR3 protein is one row after TCRdb ran MiXCR on the reads. This sample has more than 110,000 distinct CDR3 sequences, with roughly a third found just once. Sequences were derived from CD8+ T cells from cultured PBMCs, sampled from culture after CMV antigen stimulation. These receptors came from a human donor in good health (CMV status not recorded). Some clones in this sample may be carry-over from other donors' samples.

This clonotype was seen repeatedly, ten times or more. The chain links TRBV29-1 to TRBJ2-7; TRBD1 aligns across 8 bases. The CDR3 extends over 14 amino acids. The germline V gene has CDR1 SQVTM and CDR2 ANQGSEA. The V gene end was trimmed by 4 bases and the J gene end by 4 bases; junction bases not matched to a gene: 9. CDR3: CSVASGQVGYEQYF. For the CDR3, the DNA is TGCAGCGTTGCTTCGGGACAGGTTGGTTACGAGCAGTACTTC.

The genes are TRBV6-6 and TRBJ1-1, with 9 positions matching TRBD1. V trimming: 8 bases; J trimming: 6 bases; junction bases outside the gene matches: 13. This CDR3 contains 15 residues. From germline, CDR1 is MNHNY and CDR2 SVGAGI (reference sequence). The CDR3 DNA is TGTGCCAGCGATGGGACAGGGACTTTTTATCCTGAAGCTTTCTTT. Its translation is CASDGTGTFYPEAFF.

The rearrangement joins TRBV24-1 to TRBJ2-3; D may correspond to TRBD1 or TRBD2 (5 bases each). Trimming stripped 11 bases from V and 5 bases from J, with 13 bases between. The CDR3 extends over 12 amino acids. In germline, CDR1 is KGHDR, CDR2 SFDVKD. The CDR3 nucleotides are TGTGCCATCGGGACGCGGGTAGATACGCAGTATTTT. Translation gives CAIGTRVDTQYF.

This clonotype was detected once. V gene TRBV27 combines with J gene TRBJ1-1; D remains unclear. The CDR3 spans 13 residues. With 5 bases removed from V and 3 bases from J, the gap between germline ends came to 10 bases. The germline gives CDR1 MNHEY, CDR2 SMNVEV (reference sequence). The chain's CDR3 is CASSVVGYTEAFF. CDR3 coding DNA: TGTGCCAGCAGTGTGGTAGGATACACTGAAGCTTTCTTT.

To note about this clonotype: As the CDR3 is not closed by the conserved phenylalanine or tryptophan, this likely results from a read error. V usage is TRBV7-8 and J usage is TRBJ1-2, with unresolved D. Germline assignment: CDR1 SGHVS and CDR2 FQNEAQ. The germline V and J ends were trimmed by 0 bases and 4 bases, with 9 bases remaining between them. The CDR3 length is 14 residues. CDR3 coding DNA: TGTGCCAGCAGCTTAGCAGGGTCCCTCTATGGCTACACCTCC. It encodes CASSLAGSLYGYTS.

The genes are TRBV29-1 and TRBJ1-1; unclear D gene. The CDR3 consists of 12 residues. Germline lookup yields CDR1 SQVTM and CDR2 ANQGSEA. V shed 6 bases and J shed 1 base, with 9 bases lying between them. The DNA of the CDR3 is TGCAGCGTAGGTCGTGAGAACACTGAAGCTTTCTTT. Protein: CSVGRENTEAFF.

This clonotype occurred a few times. The CDR3: CASSYSGQSNEQFF. DNA for the CDR3: TGTGCCAGCAGTTACTCAGGCCAGTCCAATGAGCAGTTCTTC. The V call is TRBV6-5, the J call TRBJ2-1; D not resolved. V was pared by 0 bases and J by 6 bases, with 9 bases between. The CDR3 covers 14 residues. Germline CDR1 MNHEY, CDR2 SVGAGI.

This clonotype was found many times. The V and J genes are TRBV7-2 and TRBJ2-3; TRBD2 aligns across 10 bases. The germline V gene encodes CDR1 SGHTA and CDR2 FQGNSA. The CDR3 is 17 residues long. The CDR3 region has the DNA TGTGCAAACGGCCCCAGCGGGGGGGCCAGTGTCACAGATACGCAGTATTTT. It encodes CANGPSGGASVTDTQYF.

This clonotype was observed a few times. This chain connects TRBV4-1 to TRBJ2-7; D is unclear. The germline CDR1 and CDR2 sequences are MGHRA and YSYEKL. The CDR3 is made up of 13 amino acids. Trimming left V 4 bases short and J 0 bases short, with 7 bases between. DNA for the CDR3: TGCGCCAGCAGCCCGCTTGACTCCTACGAGCAGTACTTC. This sequence encodes CASSPLDSYEQYF.

The gene calls are TRBV30 and TRBJ2-3; D is undetermined. CDR1 is GTSNPN and CDR2 is SVGIG in the germline V gene (reference sequence). V lost 1 base and J lost 0, with 11 bases in between. This CDR3 spans 15 amino acids. This chain's CDR3 is CAWSGWWVSTDTQYF. The CDR3 nucleotides read TGTGCCTGGAGTGGTTGGTGGGTGAGCACAGATACGCAGTATTTT. The full variable domain, with the rest looked up from reference TRBV30 and TRBJ2-3, is SQTIHQWPATLVQPVGSPLSLECTVEGTSNPNLYWYRQAAGRGLQLLFYSVGIGQISSEVPQNLSASRPQDRQFILSSKKLLLSDSGFYLCAWSGWWVSTDTQYFGPGTRLTVL.

This clonotype has a handful of counts. The chain links TRBV2 to TRBJ1-1; D unresolved. The germline CDR1 and CDR2 sequences are SNHLY and FYNNEI. Trimming removed 2 bases from V and 0 bases from J, with 10 bases in between. The CDR3 spans 15 residues. As DNA, the CDR3 is TGTGCCAGCAGTGAAAGGGAACAGATGAACACTGAAGCTTTCTTT. Translation: CASSEREQMNTEAFF.

This clonotype was seen a handful of times. This chain uses TRBV11-1 with TRBJ2-7; the match to TRBD1 covers 7 bases. With 4 bases clipped from V and 4 bases from J, the junction kept 7 bases outside the gene matches. This CDR3 comprises 14 residues. Germline CDR1 reads SGHAT; CDR2 reads FQDESV (reference sequence). The DNA of the CDR3 is TGTGCCAGCAGCTCCCGACAGGGAGTATACGAGCAGTACTTC. As protein: CASSSRQGVYEQYF.

The J gene is TRBJ2-6, the V gene TRBV11-2; tentatively, D is TRBD1 (6 bases). The CDR3 covers 18 residues. CDR1 is SGHAT, CDR2 FQNNGV, per germline. The V end was cut by 5 bases, the J end by 2 bases, with 19 bases between. CDR3 nucleotide sequence: TGTGCCAGCAGCCTACCTCTCACAGGGCCTCCTGGGGCCAACGTCCTGACTTTC. It specifies CASSLPLTGPPGANVLTF.

The rearrangement links TRBV20-1 to TRBJ1-1; D gene ambiguous. CDR1 DFQATT and CDR2 SNEGSKA come from the germline V gene (reference sequence). V lost 3 bases and J lost 1, with 12 bases in between. The CDR3 length is 14 residues. For the CDR3, the DNA is TGCAGTGCTAGTGAAATGGACGGGAACACTGAAGCTTTCTTT. Protein: CSASEMDGNTEAFF.

V usage is TRBV6-5 and J usage is TRBJ2-1, with TRBD1 matching over 12 bases. J lost 4 bases, V lost 7 bases, and 14 bases had no gene match. This CDR3 region has 18 residues. Germline V CDR1 and CDR2: MNHEY, SVGAGI. The CDR3, as DNA: TGTGCCAGCACTGGAACTGGGACAGGGGGCGAGGATTACAATGAGCAGTTCTTC. Its translation: CASTGTGTGGEDYNEQFF.

The chain uses TRBV5-1 and TRBJ2-2, with D uncertain. This CDR3 comprises 13 residues. Trimming took off 2 bases at V and 5 bases at J, with 7 bases between the two ends. The germline CDR1 and CDR2 sequences are SGHRS and YFSETQ. The CDR3 DNA follows: TGCGCCAGCAGCTTTGCATCGACCGGGGAGCTGTTTTTT. It specifies CASSFASTGELFF.

This chain uses TRBV6-6 with TRBJ1-1, with unresolved D. V lost 7 bases and J 4 bases, leaving 22 bases between the germline ends. From germline, CDR1 is MNHNY and CDR2 SVGAGI (reference sequence). The CDR3 spans 16 residues. CDR3 amino acids: CASIGEGRASGTEAFF. In DNA, the CDR3 is TGTGCCAGCATCGGAGAGGGCCGGGCAAGCGGCACTGAAGCTTTCTTT.

This clonotype was counted at least ten times. V usage is TRBV2 and J usage is TRBJ1-1, with a possible D match to TRBD1 (5 bases). Trimming removed 1 base at V and 5 bases at J, with 11 bases between. CDR3 length equals 14 residues. The germline V gene encodes CDR1 SNHLY and CDR2 FYNNEI. The CDR3 spells CASSEGAGRTEAFF. The CDR3 bases are TGTGCCAGCAGTGAAGGTGCAGGGCGGACTGAAGCTTTCTTT.

J is TRBJ1-2 and V is TRBV7-9; TRBD1 agrees at 12 bases. The length of the CDR3 is 15 residues. Germline loops: CDR1 SEHNR, CDR2 FQNEAQ (reference sequence). V was clipped by 8 bases and J by 8 bases; unmatched bases: 12. The CDR3 sequence: CASSSGDRGREGYTF. The CDR3 DNA reads as TGTGCCAGCTCCTCCGGGGACAGGGGGCGCGAGGGCTACACCTTC.

The J gene is TRBJ2-3, the V gene TRBV28, with 11 bases that match TRBD2. Germline V gene lookup returns CDR1 MDHEN and CDR2 SYDVKM. The CDR3 extends over 16 amino acids. The V gene end was trimmed by 2 bases and the J gene end by 5 bases; junction bases not matched to a gene: 6. CDR3 sequence: CASSLVTSGGGDTQYF. The DNA of the CDR3 is TGTGCCAGCAGTTTAGTTACTAGCGGGGGCGGAGATACGCAGTATTTT. The entire variable domain, with the rest obtained from reference TRBV28 and TRBJ2-3, is as follows: DVKVTQSSRYLVKRTGEKVFLECVQDMDHENMFWYRQDPGLGLRLIYFSYDVKMKEKGDIPEGYSVSREKKERFSLILESASTNQTSMYLCASSLVTSGGGDTQYFGPGTRLTVL.

The chain combines TRBV2 with TRBJ2-1; D is unclear. The CDR3 totals 16 residues. Looked up from germline, CDR1 is SNHLY and CDR2 is FYNNEI. The ends were cut back, 3 bases at V and 4 bases at J, with 16 bases in the middle. The CDR3 DNA follows: TGTGCCAGCAGTGACCTCGGCAGTGTGATGTACAATGAGCAGTTCTTC. It yields the protein CASSDLGSVMYNEQFF. The full variable domain, completed using reference TRBV2 and TRBJ2-1, is EPEVTQTPSHQVTQMGQEVILRCVPISNHLYFYWYRQILGQKVEFLVSFYNNEISEKSEIFDDQFSVERPDGSNFTLKIRSTKLEDSAMYFCASSDLGSVMYNEQFFGPGTRLTVL.

There are a few counts of this clonotype. V is TRBV27 and J is TRBJ2-7; D unresolved. The CDR3 is made up of 16 amino acids. Looked up from germline, CDR1 is MNHEY and CDR2 is SMNVEV (reference sequence). V was clipped by 1 base and J by 2 bases, with 15 bases between them. CDR3 DNA sequence: TGTGCCAGCAGTTTATTGTTAAACGGAGAGACCTACGAGCAGTACTTC. It translates to CASSLLLNGETYEQYF.

This clonotype was counted only a few times. V and J are TRBV24-1 and TRBJ1-4, with D possibly being TRBD1 (6 bases). The CDR3 is 12 residues long. Trimming took 9 bases from V and 14 from J, leaving 18 bases between them. The germline V gene encodes CDR1 KGHDR and CDR2 SFDVKD. CDR3 in DNA: TGTGCCACCCGGGGCCCGACAGGACGGCTGTTTTTT. Translation: CATRGPTGRLFF.

The chain joins TRBV2 to TRBJ2-3; tentatively, D is TRBD1 (5 bases). The CDR3 is 14 amino acids. V lost 6 bases and J lost 0, with 10 bases in between. CDR1 is SNHLY, CDR2 FYNNEI, per germline. The CDR3 reads CASRTDPSTDTQYF. The CDR3 DNA sequence: TGTGCCAGCAGGACAGATCCTAGCACAGATACGCAGTATTTT.

This clonotype has ten or more counts. The gene calls are TRBV19 and TRBJ2-7; 11 nucleotides match TRBD1. V shed 0 bases, J shed 3 bases, and the junction held 4 bases outside the gene matches. Germline V gene sequence: CDR1 LNHDA, CDR2 SQIVND (reference sequence). The CDR3 is 16 amino acids. CDR3 sequence (DNA): TGTGCCAGTAGTATAGACCCCGGGACAGGGGGCTACGAGCAGTACTTC. Its protein is CASSIDPGTGGYEQYF.

This clonotype was observed a few times. This chain uses TRBV12-3 or TRBV12-4 with TRBJ1-3; D may be TRBD1 (5 bases). Trimming shortened V by 3 bases and J by 0 bases, and 12 bases separated the two germline ends. The CDR3 totals 16 residues. CDR3 protein: CASSFPRVGSGNTIYF. Written as DNA, the CDR3 is TGTGCCAGCAGTTTCCCCAGGGTCGGCTCTGGAAACACCATATATTTT.

This clonotype was detected only a few times. The V and J genes are TRBV7-9 and TRBJ2-1; TRBD1 is a possible D gene (6 bases). The CDR3 totals 11 residues. Trimming cost V 5 bases and J 9 bases, with 8 bases left between them. The V gene's germline CDR1 is SEHNR and CDR2 FQNEAQ (reference sequence). The CDR3 sequence: CASSPGAEQFF. As DNA, the CDR3 is TGTGCCAGCAGCCCAGGGGCTGAGCAGTTCTTC.

This chain links TRBV28 with TRBJ2-7; D is tentatively TRBD1 or TRBD2 (5 bases each). The CDR3 has 19 residues. V shed 2 bases and J shed 0 bases, with 23 bases lying between them. Germline loops: CDR1 MDHEN, CDR2 SYDVKM. The CDR3 DNA follows: TGTGCCAGCAGTTTAACCTTGACGGGACGGGGAGACATCTCCTACGAGCAGTACTTC. This encodes CASSLTLTGRGDISYEQYF.

The CDR3 coding sequence is TGTGCCAGCAGGGGGACTAGCGGGGGCCTTATTTACGAGCAGTACTTC. Translation gives CASRGTSGGLIYEQYF. The V and J genes are TRBV7-2 and TRBJ2-7; 14 nucleotides match TRBD2. Germline CDR1 SGHTA, CDR2 FQGNSA. The CDR3 length is 16 residues. J lost 4 bases, V lost 6 bases, and 8 bases had no gene match.

The V and J genes are TRBV20-1 and TRBJ1-5; D unclear. Per germline, CDR1 DFQATT and CDR2 SNEGSKA (reference sequence). The CDR3 is made up of 17 amino acids. Trimming removed 3 bases at V and 0 bases at J, with 18 bases between. The CDR3 region is CSARDGGNIYSNQPQHF. Here the CDR3 DNA reads TGCAGTGCTAGGGACGGAGGGAATATTTATAGCAATCAGCCCCAGCATTTT.